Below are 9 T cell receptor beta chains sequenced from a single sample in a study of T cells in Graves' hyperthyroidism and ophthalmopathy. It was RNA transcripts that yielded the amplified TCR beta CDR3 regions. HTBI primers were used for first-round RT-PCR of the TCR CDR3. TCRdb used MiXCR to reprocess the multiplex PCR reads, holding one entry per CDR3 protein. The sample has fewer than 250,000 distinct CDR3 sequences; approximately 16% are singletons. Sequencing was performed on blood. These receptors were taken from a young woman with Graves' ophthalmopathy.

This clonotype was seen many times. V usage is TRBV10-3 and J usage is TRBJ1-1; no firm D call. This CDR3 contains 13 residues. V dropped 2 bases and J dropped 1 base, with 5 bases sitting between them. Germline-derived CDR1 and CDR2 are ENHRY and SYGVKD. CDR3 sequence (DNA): TGTGCCATCAGTGAGCCCAGGAACACTGAAGCTTTCTTT. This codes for CAISEPRNTEAFF.

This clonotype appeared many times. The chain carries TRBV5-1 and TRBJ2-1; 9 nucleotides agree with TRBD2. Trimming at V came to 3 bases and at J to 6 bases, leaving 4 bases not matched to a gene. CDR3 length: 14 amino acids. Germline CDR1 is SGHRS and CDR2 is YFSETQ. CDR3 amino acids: CASSSGLAGNEQFF. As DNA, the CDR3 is TGCGCCAGCAGCTCGGGACTAGCCGGCAATGAGCAGTTCTTC.

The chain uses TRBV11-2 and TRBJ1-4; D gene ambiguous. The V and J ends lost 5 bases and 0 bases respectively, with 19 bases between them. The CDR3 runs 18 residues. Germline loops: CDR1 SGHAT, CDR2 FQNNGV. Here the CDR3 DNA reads TGTGCCAGCAGCCCATTTGGCCTAAACGCTGCAACTAATGAAAAACTGTTTTTT. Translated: CASSPFGLNAATNEKLFF. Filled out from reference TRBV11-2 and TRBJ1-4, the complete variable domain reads EAGVAQSPRYKIIEKRQSVAFWCNPISGHATLYWYQQILGQGPKLLIQFQNNGVVDDSQLPKDRFSAERLKGVDSTLKIQPAKLEDSAVYLCASSPFGLNAATNEKLFFGSGTQLSVL.

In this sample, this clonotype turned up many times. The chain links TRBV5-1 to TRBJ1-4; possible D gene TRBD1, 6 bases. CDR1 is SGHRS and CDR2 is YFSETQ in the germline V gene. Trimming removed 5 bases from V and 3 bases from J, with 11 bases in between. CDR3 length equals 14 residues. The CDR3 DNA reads TGCGCCAGCAGACCCGACAGGTCTAATGAAAAACTGTTTTTT. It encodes CASRPDRSNEKLFF. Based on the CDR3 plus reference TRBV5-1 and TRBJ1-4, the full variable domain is KAGVTQTPRYLIKTRGQQVTLSCSPISGHRSVSWYQQTPGQGLQFLFEYFSETQRNKGNFPGRFSGRQFSNSRSEMNVSTLELGDSALYLCASRPDRSNEKLFFGSGTQLSVL.

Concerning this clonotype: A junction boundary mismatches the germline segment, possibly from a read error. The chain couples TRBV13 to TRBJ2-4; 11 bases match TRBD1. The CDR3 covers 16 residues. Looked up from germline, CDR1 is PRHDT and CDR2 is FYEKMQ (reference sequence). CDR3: CASSSFRTGGRNIQYF. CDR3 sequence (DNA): TGCGCCAGCAGCTCATTTCGGACAGGGGGCAGGAACATTCAGTACTTC.

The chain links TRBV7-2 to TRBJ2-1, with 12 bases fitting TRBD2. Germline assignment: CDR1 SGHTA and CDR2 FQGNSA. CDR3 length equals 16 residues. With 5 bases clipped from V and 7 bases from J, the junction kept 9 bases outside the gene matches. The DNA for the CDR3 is TGTGCCAGCAGCAGTCTAGCGGGAGGGCCGGGTAATGAGCAGTTCTTC. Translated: CASSSLAGGPGNEQFF.

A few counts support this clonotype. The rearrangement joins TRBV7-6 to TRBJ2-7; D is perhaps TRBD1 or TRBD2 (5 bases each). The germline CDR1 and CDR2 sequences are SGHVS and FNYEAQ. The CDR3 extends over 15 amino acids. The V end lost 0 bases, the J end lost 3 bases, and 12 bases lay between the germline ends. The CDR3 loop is CASSLAGPGSYEQYF. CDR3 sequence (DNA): TGTGCCAGCAGCTTAGCGGGTCCAGGGAGCTACGAGCAGTACTTC.

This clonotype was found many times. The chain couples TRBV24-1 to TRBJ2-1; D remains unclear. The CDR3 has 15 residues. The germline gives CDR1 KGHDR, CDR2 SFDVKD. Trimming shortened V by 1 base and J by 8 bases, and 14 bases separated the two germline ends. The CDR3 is CATSDFPALIDEQFF. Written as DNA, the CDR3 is TGTGCCACCAGTGATTTTCCCGCCTTGATAGATGAGCAGTTCTTC.

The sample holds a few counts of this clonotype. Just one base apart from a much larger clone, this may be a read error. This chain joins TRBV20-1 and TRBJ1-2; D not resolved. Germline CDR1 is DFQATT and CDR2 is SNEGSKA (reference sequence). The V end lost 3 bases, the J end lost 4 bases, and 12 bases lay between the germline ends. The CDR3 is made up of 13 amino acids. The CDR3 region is CSARGISSYGYTF. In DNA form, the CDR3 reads TGCAGTGCTAGGGGCATCTCCTCCTATGGCTACACCTTC.